This T cell receptor (beta chain) comes out of a study of blood T cells in healthy people across ages. Germline V gene sequence: CDR1 LGHNA, CDR2 YSLEER. This CDR3 comprises 16 residues. V was cut by 1 base and J by 0 bases, with 10 bases left in between. At least ten counts were recorded for this clonotype. A second about 7 to 11 cycle PCR used barcoded and J-beta primers. Each CDR3 protein gets one entry after TCRdb re-called the 5' RACE reads with MiXCR. The table has 1.5 million to 2 million distinct CDR3 sequences, about 30% seen once; the top ten hold roughly 8.2%. There were healthy Caucasian individuals from Russia, aged about 6 to 100, serving as donors.

Sequenced input: blood. This rearrangement joins TRBV4-3 to TRBJ2-4, with D maybe TRBD2 (5 bases). The TCR sequence derives from a woman aged 25 to 45 in good health. The CDR3 DNA reads TGCGCCAGCAGCCAAGTGTCGGGGTTAGCCAAAAACATTCAGTACTTC. Translating gives CASSQVSGLAKNIQYF.